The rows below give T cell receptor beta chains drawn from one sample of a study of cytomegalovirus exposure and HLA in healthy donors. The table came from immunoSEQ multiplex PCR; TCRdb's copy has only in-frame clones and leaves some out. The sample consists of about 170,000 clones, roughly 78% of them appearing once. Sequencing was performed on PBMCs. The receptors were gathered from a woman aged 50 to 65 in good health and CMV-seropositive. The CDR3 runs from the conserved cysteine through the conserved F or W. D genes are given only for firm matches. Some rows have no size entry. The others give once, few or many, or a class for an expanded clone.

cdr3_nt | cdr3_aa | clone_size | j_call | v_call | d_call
TGTGCCAGCAGCTTGAACAGCCCCTATGGCTACACCTTC | CASSLNSPYGYTF | once | TRBJ1-2 | TRBV5-6 | -
TGTGCCAGTAGTAGGCGTCAGGGGGCGCGGAATGGCTACACCTTC | CASSRRQGARNGYTF | - | TRBJ1-2 | TRBV19 | TRBD1
TGTGCCAGCAGCTTGGGGCTGGGACTAGCGGGGGTCCAAGAGACCCAGTACTTC | CASSLGLGLAGVQETQYF | - | TRBJ2-5 | TRBV5-4 | TRBD2
TGTGCCAGCAGCCTAACCTCTGGAAACACCATATATTTT | CASSLTSGNTIYF | - | TRBJ1-3 | TRBV11-2 | -
TGTGCCAGCAGCTTCACGGGGACTAAGGCTGATGAAAAACTGTTTTTT | CASSFTGTKADEKLFF | few | TRBJ1-4 | TRBV5-6 | -
TGCGCCAGCAGCCAAGATATGAGGGGGCGCCCCGGGGAGCTGTTTTTT | CASSQDMRGRPGELFF | few | TRBJ2-2 | TRBV4-1 | TRBD1
TGTGCCAGCTCACCGGGACTAGCGGGGGGCCGAACCGGGGAGCTGTTTTTT | CASSPGLAGGRTGELFF | - | TRBJ2-2 | TRBV18 | TRBD2
TGTGCCAGCAGCACCGGCAGGGCGGGGGGGTACCAAGAGACCCAGTACTTC | CASSTGRAGGYQETQYF | few | TRBJ2-5 | TRBV7-8 | TRBD2
TGTGCCAGCAGAAGGGAGGGGGTCGGGACAGATACGCAGTATTTT | CASRREGVGTDTQYF | - | TRBJ2-3 | TRBV6-5 | -
TGTGCCAGCAGGCCTCTAGCGGGGGGGCAAAATGAGCAGTTCTTC | CASRPLAGGQNEQFF | - | TRBJ2-1 | TRBV2 | TRBD2
TGTGCCAGTAGTTCCAGGGGCGGGCTCGAGCAGTACTTC | CASSSRGGLEQYF | - | TRBJ2-7 | TRBV19 | -
TGCGCCAGCAGCCCGGGGGGCACTGAAGCTTTCTTT | CASSPGGTEAFF | - | TRBJ1-1 | TRBV5-1 | -
TGCGCCAGCAGCTTGGAGGCAGTGGGGCCTAATTCACCCCTCCACTTT | CASSLEAVGPNSPLHF | - | TRBJ1-6 | TRBV5-1 | -
TGTGCCAGCAGCTTACAGGGCTACGAGCAGTACTTC | CASSLQGYEQYF | few | TRBJ2-7 | TRBV11-1 | -
TGTGCCAGCAGTTACAGTTACGAGCAGTACTTC | CASSYSYEQYF | - | TRBJ2-7 | TRBV2 | -
TGCGCCAGCAGCCAAGGCGGCGGGACCAGAGGATCCTACGAGCAGTACTTC | CASSQGGGTRGSYEQYF | - | TRBJ2-7 | TRBV4-1 | -
TGTGCCTGGACACCCCCTAGCGGGGGGGCGGAGACCCAGTACTTC | CAWTPPSGGAETQYF | once | TRBJ2-5 | TRBV30 | TRBD2
TGCGCCAGCAGCATTTCCCAGGGCAACTATGGCTACACCTTC | CASSISQGNYGYTF | - | TRBJ1-2 | TRBV5-1 | -